The rows below give T cell receptor beta chains drawn from one sample of a study of T cells after yellow fever vaccination. TCRdb redid the calling of the 5' RACE reads with MiXCR, one entry per CDR3 protein. Of some 600,000 distinct CDR3 sequences detected, 10% to 15% appear once; the ten largest clones hold 15%. Sequencing used PBMCs, obtained on the day of the yellow fever booster vaccination. These receptors originate from a man aged 30-40 years who received the YFV17D yellow fever vaccine. Both conserved end residues are part of each CDR3. Each record gives: D gene, J gene, clone size, V gene, CDR3 protein, CDR3 DNA. D genes are given only for firm matches. A row's size may be missing; if present it is once, few, many or a size class.

NA TRBJ2-5 few TRBV27 CASSLSASWGETQYF TGTGCCAGCAGTTTATCCGCCTCTTGGGGGGAGACCCAGTACTTC
NA TRBJ2-5 NA TRBV12-3/TRBV12-4 CASKGVGETQYF TGTGCCAGCAAGGGGGTAGGAGAGACCCAGTACTTC
NA TRBJ1-1 NA TRBV20-1 CSARDQGFTEAFF TGCAGTGCTAGAGATCAGGGGTTTACTGAAGCTTTCTTT
NA TRBJ2-1 NA TRBV6-2/TRBV6-3 CASGIHLEFF TGTGCCAGCGGGATACATCTGGAGTTCTTC
NA TRBJ1-1 medium-sized TRBV27 CASSFFRTASTTEAFF TGTGCCAGCAGTTTTTTTAGGACAGCCAGTACAACTGAAGCTTTCTTT
NA TRBJ2-7 few TRBV20-1 CSARDVGAEQYF TGCAGTGCTAGAGATGTGGGGGCCGAGCAGTACTTC
NA TRBJ2-7 NA TRBV21-1 CAIRLVGYEQYF TGTGCCATCCGACTAGTCGGGTACGAGCAGTACTTC
NA TRBJ2-5 many TRBV7-9 CASSLVPVQETQYF TGTGCCAGCAGCTTAGTGCCTGTCCAAGAGACCCAGTACTTC
TRBD1 TRBJ1-1 few TRBV29-1 CSARGQGGGTEAFF TGCAGCGCCCGGGGACAGGGAGGCGGCACTGAAGCTTTCTTT
NA TRBJ2-2 NA TRBV19 CASTETQGSTGELFF TGTGCCAGTACCGAAACCCAGGGGAGCACCGGGGAGCTGTTTTTT
TRBD2 TRBJ2-5 few TRBV5-1 CASSSQAGGEGETQYF TGCGCCAGCAGCTCACAAGCGGGAGGTGAGGGGGAGACCCAGTACTTC
NA TRBJ2-5 NA TRBV20-1 CSASFRQGGQETQYF TGCAGTGCTAGTTTTCGACAGGGAGGGCAAGAGACCCAGTACTTC
NA TRBJ1-2 NA TRBV6-6 CVSSWRREYGYTF TGTGTCAGCAGTTGGCGAAGGGAATATGGCTACACCTTC
TRBD1 TRBJ1-2 few TRBV12-3/TRBV12-4 CASSPGGSFYGYTF TGTGCCAGCAGCCCAGGGGGCTCTTTTTATGGCTACACCTTC
TRBD2 TRBJ2-7 few TRBV11-1 CASTQRGMYEQYF TGTGCCAGCACCCAGCGGGGGATGTACGAGCAGTACTTC
NA TRBJ2-7 many TRBV15 CATSRDHVSEQYF TGTGCCACCAGCAGAGATCATGTCTCCGAGCAGTACTTC
NA TRBJ2-7 NA TRBV29-1 CSVLAGTAVPDYEQYF TGCAGCGTTCTGGCGGGAACCGCCGTCCCAGATTACGAGCAGTACTTC
NA TRBJ2-1 few TRBV11-1 CASSRSGVGPSSYNEQFF TGTGCCAGCAGCAGGAGTGGGGTGGGGCCTAGCTCCTACAATGAGCAGTTCTTC
NA TRBJ1-1 NA TRBV30 CAWSVRVRLNTEAFF TGTGCCTGGAGTGTACGAGTAAGATTAAACACTGAAGCTTTCTTT
NA TRBJ2-5 NA TRBV7-2 CASSNFRTAAETQYF TGTGCCAGCAGCAATTTTAGGACCGCAGCAGAGACCCAGTACTTC
TRBD2 TRBJ2-1 few TRBV10-3 CALKGLADNNEQFF TGTGCCCTGAAGGGACTAGCGGACAACAATGAGCAGTTCTTC
NA TRBJ2-1 NA TRBV3-1 CASSRDPGLSEQFF TGTGCCAGCAGCCGAGACCCAGGGCTGTCGGAGCAGTTCTTC
NA TRBJ1-6 few TRBV20-1 CSARERPYDSPLHF TGCAGTGCTAGAGAACGTCCTTATGATTCACCCCTCCACTTT
NA TRBJ2-5 few TRBV20-1 CSAPGRVRETQYF TGCAGTGCCCCGGGGCGGGTCCGAGAGACCCAGTACTTC
NA TRBJ1-1 few TRBV7-3 CASSFTWGKEVFF TGTGCCAGCAGCTTCACGTGGGGTAAGGAAGTTTTCTTT
NA TRBJ2-7 NA TRBV12-3/TRBV12-4 CASSLMGLTEQYF TGTGCCAGCAGTTTAATGGGGCTAACCGAGCAGTACTTC
TRBD1 TRBJ2-7 NA TRBV7-9 CASSLAGQGASEQYF TGTGCCAGCAGCTTAGCGGGACAGGGGGCGTCCGAGCAGTACTTC
TRBD1 TRBJ2-7 many TRBV7-6 CASSLAGTGSEQYF TGTGCCAGCAGCTTAGCGGGGACAGGGAGCGAGCAGTACTTC
NA TRBJ2-7 few TRBV6-5 CASSYSREGGYEQYF TGTGCCAGCAGTTACTCGAGAGAGGGGGGCTACGAGCAGTACTTC
NA TRBJ2-7 few TRBV7-8 CASSPRLYNSYEQYF TGTGCCAGCAGCCCCCGGTTGTATAACTCCTACGAGCAGTACTTC
NA TRBJ2-7 few TRBV28 CASSQTSLDHEQYF TGTGCCAGCAGCCAAACCTCCTTGGACCACGAGCAGTACTTC
NA TRBJ2-6 NA TRBV11-2 CASSRLAVRNTNAGANVLTF TGTGCCAGCAGCCGTTTGGCTGTCCGCAACACTAACGCGGGGGCCAACGTCCTGACTTTC
NA TRBJ2-7 few TRBV20-1 CSASEVESYEQYF TGCAGTGCTAGTGAGGTCGAATCCTACGAGCAGTACTTC
NA TRBJ1-3 few TRBV7-2 CASSLAGMLGNTIYF TGTGCCAGCAGCTTAGCGGGGATGCTCGGAAACACCATATATTTT
NA TRBJ2-7 many TRBV12-3/TRBV12-4 CASSSPNSGYEQYF TGTGCCAGCAGTTCCCCTAATAGCGGCTACGAGCAGTACTTC
TRBD1 TRBJ2-3 few TRBV10-3 CAIKGARSTDTQYF TGTGCCATCAAGGGGGCAAGAAGCACAGATACGCAGTATTTT
NA TRBJ1-4 NA TRBV9 CASSPRGVEKLFF TGTGCCAGCAGCCCCCGCGGGGTTGAAAAACTGTTTTTT
TRBD2 TRBJ2-6 NA TRBV20-1 CSAIPVRGLAGRDSGANVLTF TGCAGTGCTATTCCAGTTCGAGGACTAGCGGGACGTGACTCTGGGGCCAACGTCCTGACTTTC
TRBD2 TRBJ2-7 NA TRBV6-5 CASSYWGGTSYEQYF TGTGCCAGCAGTTACTGGGGGGGTACTTCCTACGAGCAGTACTTC
NA TRBJ2-7 NA TRBV2 CASSHSNSSYEQYF TGTGCCAGCAGCCACTCTAACAGCTCCTACGAGCAGTACTTC
NA TRBJ2-1 NA TRBV4-3 CASSQGAIGSYNEQFF TGCGCCAGCAGCCAAGGAGCGATTGGGTCCTACAATGAGCAGTTCTTC
NA TRBJ2-7 NA TRBV20-1 CSAPSPSVHEQYF TGCAGTGCTCCGTCCCCTAGCGTTCACGAGCAGTACTTC
NA TRBJ2-2 NA TRBV6-2/TRBV6-3 CASSYDTVGTGELFF TGTGCCAGCAGTTACGACACCGTAGGGACCGGGGAGCTGTTTTTT
TRBD2 TRBJ2-3 few TRBV20-1 CSARGRLADPTDTQYF TGCAGTGCTAGAGGAAGACTAGCGGACCCCACAGATACGCAGTATTTT
NA TRBJ1-4 NA TRBV20-1 CSALVGGSEKLFF TGCAGTGCCTTAGTAGGTGGTTCTGAAAAACTGTTTTTT
NA TRBJ1-3 NA TRBV5-5 CASSLLTAEDTIYF TGTGCCAGCAGCTTGTTAACGGCGGAGGACACCATATATTTT
NA TRBJ2-7 NA TRBV3-1 CASSQAGVGEEQYF TGTGCCAGCAGCCAAGCGGGAGTAGGAGAAGAGCAGTACTTC
TRBD2 TRBJ2-1 many TRBV5-1 CASKTSGRALNEQFF TGCGCCAGCAAGACTAGCGGGAGGGCCCTAAATGAGCAGTTCTTC
NA TRBJ2-1 NA TRBV30 CAWESSVHHNEQFF TGTGCCTGGGAATCTTCCGTACACCACAATGAGCAGTTCTTC
NA TRBJ2-4 few TRBV20-1 CSARVSLRNIQYF TGCAGTGCTAGAGTTTCCTTACGGAACATTCAGTACTTC
NA TRBJ2-3 few TRBV7-2 CASSLKRERTDTQYF TGTGCCAGCAGCTTAAAACGGGAGAGGACAGATACGCAGTATTTT
TRBD1 TRBJ2-7 NA TRBV6-5 CASTRQGGRLDSYEQYF TGTGCCAGCACTAGACAGGGGGGGCGTCTCGATTCCTACGAGCAGTACTTC
NA TRBJ1-5 once TRBV7-2 CASSLVSGHNQPQHF TGTGCCAGCAGCTTAGTATCAGGGCACAATCAGCCCCAGCATTTT
NA TRBJ2-5 few TRBV29-1 CSVDESTGETQYF TGCAGCGTTGACGAGAGTACTGGGGAGACCCAGTACTTC
NA TRBJ1-4 few TRBV12-3/TRBV12-4 CASSLPEYGGKLFF TGTGCCAGCAGTTTGCCCGAGTACGGGGGAAAACTGTTTTTT
NA TRBJ1-6 many TRBV12-3/TRBV12-4 CASSSRVSSPLHF TGTGCCAGCAGTTCCAGGGTTAGTTCACCCCTCCACTTT
TRBD2 TRBJ2-7 few TRBV6-1 CASSALSGRAFYEQYF TGTGCCAGCAGTGCCCTTAGCGGGAGGGCGTTTTACGAGCAGTACTTC
NA TRBJ2-1 NA TRBV12-3/TRBV12-4 CASRTPGTEQFF TGTGCCAGCAGGACCCCGGGCACGGAGCAGTTCTTC
TRBD2 TRBJ2-1 NA TRBV7-2 CASSSWTSGRYNEQFF TGTGCCAGCAGTTCCTGGACTAGCGGGAGATACAATGAGCAGTTCTTC
TRBD1 TRBJ2-1 NA TRBV5-4 CASSKGQGPHEQFF TGTGCCAGCAGCAAGGGACAGGGTCCACATGAGCAGTTCTTC